This entry is about one TCR beta chain. What it binds is unknown. The record originates from a study of T cells expressing NK-cell markers. Overall study: CD3+CD56+NKG2C+, CD3+CD56+NKG2C- and CD3+CD56-NKG2C+ T cells, once sorted, supplied the TCR beta repertoires. Serological testing identified seven of the eight sequenced donors as HCMV-seropositive and one as seronegative.

Study findings and constraints: The leading position in the CD3+CD56-NKG2C+ fraction of a handful of donors also went to these clonotypes.

TCRdb reprocessed the 5' RACE reads, with one entry per CDR3 protein and no DNA. The table lists 550,000 to 600,000 distinct CDR3 sequences. The length of the CDR3 is 15 residues. Germline CDR1 SGHRS, CDR2 YFSETQ. This sequence was found in a man aged 18 to 29 in good health. The specimen sequenced was blood T cells: a sorted CD56 or NKG2C T cell subset, CD4+ or CD8+ T cells, or bulk PBMC T cells (not recorded which). This chain links TRBV5-1 with TRBJ2-2; TCRdb proposes TRBD2, but this gene call is untestable without DNA. The CDR3 loop is CASSSLAGDRGELFF.